This T cell receptor (beta chain) was obtained from a study of OX40 agonist ivuxolimab in advanced cancers. Study-level results: With doses of 0.1 to 3.0 mg/kg, CD4+ and CD8+ blood T cells had undergone clonal expansion by week 6.

Here immunoSEQ multiplex PCR was the method, and the copy in TCRdb shows in-frame clones only, minus some. Counted here are about 18,000 clones, around three quarters occurring once; the ten biggest clones make up 15% to 20%. Germline lookup yields CDR1 SEHNR and CDR2 FQNEAQ (reference sequence). The CDR3 loop spans 15 amino acids. The ends were cut back, 6 bases at V and 0 bases at J, with 13 bases in the middle. This clone occurred a few times. The target antigen is unknown. Exclusion of a patient followed from autoimmune disease history or systemic immunosuppression. Samples of blood were obtained at baseline, on cycle 4 day 1, and on cycle 7 day 1.

The chain uses TRBV7-9 and TRBJ2-3; D unclear. The sequenced sample was CD4+ or CD8+ T cells sorted from blood, obtained in a trial of the OX40 agonist ivuxolimab. The receptor comes from an adult with an advanced solid tumor such as melanoma, head and neck, liver or kidney cancer. CDR3 DNA sequence: TGTGCCAGCAGTACTCCGGTGACTAGCACAGATACGCAGTATTTT. Translating gives CASSTPVTSTDTQYF.